The clone carrying this T cell receptor beta chain appeared many times. The ends were cut back, 0 bases at V and 3 bases at J, with 13 bases in the middle. This CDR3 comprises 15 residues. CDR1 is SGHRS, CDR2 YFSETQ, per germline. TCRdb reprocessed the RT-PCR reads with MiXCR, giving one entry per CDR3 protein. Counted here are under 800,000 distinct CDR3 sequences, around 14% occurring once; the ten biggest clones make up 5.5% to 7%. This sample is drawn from a study of response to subunit inactivated influenza vaccine. The source of this sequence is a man in his fifties who received an inactivated influenza vaccine. The source was PBMCs from blood, collected approximately 15 days before vaccination. V usage is TRBV5-1 and J usage is TRBJ2-7; D is unclear. The CDR3 protein is CASSLEPNNLYEQYF. In DNA, the CDR3 is TGCGCCAGCAGCTTGGAGCCGAATAACCTCTACGAGCAGTACTTC.